This T cell receptor (beta chain) is from a study of patients and donors after allogeneic stem cell transplantation. V shed 5 bases and J shed 1 base, with 10 bases lying between them. CDR1 and CDR2 from the germline V gene are DFQATT and SNEGSKA (reference sequence). The CDR3 is 13 residues long. This clonotype was seen a single time. TCRdb re-called the RT-PCR reads with MiXCR, one entry per CDR3 protein. The sample carries more than 7,500 distinct CDR3 sequences, roughly 12% recorded once. Sequenced input: blood, either unsorted or a sorted T cell fraction (not recorded which). The J gene is TRBJ2-3, the V gene TRBV20-1; no clear D. The clonotype comes from a human donor who was either an allogeneic HSCT recipient or a stem cell or donor lymphocyte infusion donor (not recorded which). It is not recorded whose cells these are; they may come from a transplant donor. In DNA, the CDR3 is TGCAGTGCTCAGCCGTCTGGCACAGATACGCAGTATTTT. This codes for CSAQPSGTDTQYF.